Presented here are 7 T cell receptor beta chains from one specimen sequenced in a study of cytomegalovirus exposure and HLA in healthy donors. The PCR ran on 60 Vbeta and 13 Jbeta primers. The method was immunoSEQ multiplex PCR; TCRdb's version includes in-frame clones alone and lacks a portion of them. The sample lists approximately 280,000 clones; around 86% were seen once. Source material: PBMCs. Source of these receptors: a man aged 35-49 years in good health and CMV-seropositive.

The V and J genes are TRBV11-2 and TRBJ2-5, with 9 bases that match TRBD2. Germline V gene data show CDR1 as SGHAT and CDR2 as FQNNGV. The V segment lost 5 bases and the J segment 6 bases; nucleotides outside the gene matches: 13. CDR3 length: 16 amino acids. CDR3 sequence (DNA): TGTGCCAGCAGCCTAACGCAGGCGGGAGGGTGGAAGACCCAGTACTTC. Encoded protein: CASSLTQAGGWKTQYF.

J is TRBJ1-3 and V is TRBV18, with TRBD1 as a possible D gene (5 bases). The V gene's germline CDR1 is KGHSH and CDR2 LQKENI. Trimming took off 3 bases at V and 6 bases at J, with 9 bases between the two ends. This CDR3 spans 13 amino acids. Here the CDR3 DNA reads TGTGCCAGCTCACCCGGACAAGAAAACACCATATATTTT. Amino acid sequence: CASSPGQENTIYF. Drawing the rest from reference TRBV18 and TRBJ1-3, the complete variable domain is NAGVMQNPRHLVRRRGQEARLRCSPMKGHSHVYWYRQLPEEGLKFMVYLQKENIIDESGMPKERFSAEFPKEGPSILRIQQVVRGDSAAYFCASSPGQENTIYFGEGSWLTVV.

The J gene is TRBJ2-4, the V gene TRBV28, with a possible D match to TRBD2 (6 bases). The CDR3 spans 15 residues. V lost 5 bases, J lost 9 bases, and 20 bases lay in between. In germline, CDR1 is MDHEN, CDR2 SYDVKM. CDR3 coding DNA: TGTGCCAGCAGTCTCCGATCGGGAGCCGGGAGCATTCAGTACTTC. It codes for CASSLRSGAGSIQYF.

The CDR3 DNA reads as TGTGCCAGCAGCTTAGAAGACAGGGATTTTCAGCCCCAGCATTTT. Translated, it gives CASSLEDRDFQPQHF. The chain joins TRBV7-2 to TRBJ1-5; 7 bases align to TRBD1. The CDR3 has 15 residues. Germline CDR1 reads SGHTA; CDR2 reads FQGNSA. The ends lost 1 base at V and 6 bases at J; junction bases unmatched: 6.

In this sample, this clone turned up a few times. CDR3 DNA sequence: TGCGCCAGCAGCTTGGACCGGGTTGAGCAGTTCTTC. It translates to CASSLDRVEQFF. The rearrangement links TRBV5-1 to TRBJ2-1; D not resolved. This CDR3 has 12 residues. V shed 0 bases and J shed 9 bases, with 7 bases lying between them. Germline CDR1 and CDR2: SGHRS and YFSETQ.

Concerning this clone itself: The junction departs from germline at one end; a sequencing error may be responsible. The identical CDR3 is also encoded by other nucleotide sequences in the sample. Here the CDR3 reads CASSLTGGTDTQYF. The CDR3 region has the DNA TGTGCTAGCAGCTTAACGGGAGGGACAGATACGCAGTATTTT. V is TRBV7-7 and J is TRBJ2-3, with 8 bases lining up with TRBD2. CDR1 SSHAT and CDR2 FNYEAQ come from the germline V gene (reference sequence). The CDR3 covers 14 residues.

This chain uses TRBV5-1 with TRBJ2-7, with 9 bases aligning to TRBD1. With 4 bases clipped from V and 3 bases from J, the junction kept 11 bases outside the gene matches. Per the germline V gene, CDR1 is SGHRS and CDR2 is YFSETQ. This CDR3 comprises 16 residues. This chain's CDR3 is CASSLMHGQGHYEQYF. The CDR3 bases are TGCGCCAGCAGCCTTATGCACGGACAGGGGCACTACGAGCAGTACTTC.